These 30 T cell receptor beta chains were sequenced from one sample in a study of cytomegalovirus exposure and HLA in healthy donors. PCR was performed using 60 Vbeta and 13 Jbeta primers. The data were produced by immunoSEQ multiplex PCR, yet TCRdb's version contains in-frame clones alone and is incomplete. The table has approximately 160,000 clones, approximately 77% seen once. The sequencing sample was made of PBMCs. The receptors originated from a young man in good health and CMV-seronegative.

This chain links TRBV19 with TRBJ2-3; a possible D gene is TRBD1 (7 bases). The V gene lost 3 bases and the J gene lost 5 bases, with 12 bases spanning the gap. The CDR3 consists of 14 residues. Looked up from germline, CDR1 is LNHDA and CDR2 is SQIVND (reference sequence). This chain's CDR3 is CASSMTGRGDTQYF. Written as DNA, the CDR3 is TGTGCCAGTAGTATGACAGGGCGGGGAGATACGCAGTATTTT.

The rearrangement uses TRBV7-7 and TRBJ2-7; the match to TRBD1 covers 11 bases. Germline V gene lookup returns CDR1 SSHAT and CDR2 FNYEAQ (reference sequence). CDR3 length: 15 residues. With 5 bases clipped from V and 1 base from J, the junction kept 4 bases outside the gene matches. The CDR3 spells CASSAGTGGSYEQYF. In nucleotides, the CDR3 is TGTGCCAGCAGCGCGGGGACAGGGGGTTCCTACGAGCAGTACTTC.

This clone has more than one count but fewer than ten. The rearrangement joins TRBV7-2 to TRBJ1-5; D not resolved. V gave up 4 bases and J gave up 5 bases, with 15 bases separating them. Germline CDR1 SGHTA, CDR2 FQGNSA. This CDR3 is 15 amino acids long. CDR3 coding DNA: TGTGCCAGCAGCTCCACGGCGGGGTTTCATCAGCCCCAGCATTTT. Translation: CASSSTAGFHQPQHF.

The chain is built from TRBV6-1 and TRBJ1-5, with TRBD1 as a possible D gene (6 bases). The CDR3 extends over 14 amino acids. CDR1 and CDR2 (germline): MNHNS, SASEGT. V was clipped by 7 bases and J by 9 bases, with 19 bases between them. This CDR3 reads CASNDGDTLRPQHF. DNA for the CDR3: TGTGCCAGCAATGATGGGGACACCCTCCGGCCCCAGCATTTT.

The V call is TRBV10-3, the J call TRBJ2-7, with 7 bases identical to TRBD1. Per the germline V gene, CDR1 is ENHRY and CDR2 is SYGVKD. The CDR3 is 13 residues long. V was pared by 3 bases and J by 7 bases, with 6 bases of the junction left unmatched. Written as DNA, the CDR3 is TGTGCCATCAGTGACTACAGGGGAAGGGAGCAGTACTTC. It encodes CAISDYRGREQYF.

This clone was seen a handful of times. Other DNA sequences within the sample encode an identical CDR3. The genes are TRBV6-6 and TRBJ2-1; a weak D match, TRBD1 (5 bases). Germline V gene data show CDR1 as MNHNY and CDR2 as SVGAGI (reference sequence). The CDR3 covers 11 residues. V was pared by 2 bases and J by 9 bases, with 5 bases between. CDR3 sequence reads: CASSYRGEQFF. The CDR3, as DNA: TGTGCCAGCAGTTACAGGGGTGAGCAGTTCTTC.

This clone was seen only a few times. The CDR3 DNA reads as TGTGCCAGCAGGCGGACAGCGAATTCACCCCTCCACTTT. This encodes CASRRTANSPLHF. V gene TRBV2 combines with J gene TRBJ1-6; TRBD1 might be the D (6 bases). V was shortened by 6 bases and J by 7 bases, with 10 bases between the two germline ends. Germline-derived CDR1 and CDR2 are SNHLY and FYNNEI. The CDR3 covers 13 residues.

This sequence joins TRBV7-6 and TRBJ2-1; 8 bases match TRBD2. Germline CDR1 and CDR2: SGHVS and FNYEAQ. This CDR3 is 18 amino acids long. Trimming removed 0 bases from V and 4 bases from J; junction bases left unmatched: 11. This CDR3 reads CASSLAYNKKRGYNEQFF. As DNA, the CDR3 is TGTGCCAGCAGCTTAGCGTACAATAAGAAGCGGGGGTACAATGAGCAGTTCTTC.

The CDR3 sequence is CASSRLPGDSETQYF. CDR3 in DNA: TGCGCCAGCAGCCGGCTCCCGGGGGATTCGGAGACCCAGTACTTC. The chain employs TRBV4-1 and TRBJ2-5; TRBD2 might be the D (6 bases). CDR3 length: 15 amino acids. Trimming took 4 bases from V and 5 from J, leaving 17 bases between them. The germline CDR1 and CDR2 sequences are MGHRA and YSYEKL.

This chain joins TRBV18 and TRBJ2-7, with D perhaps matching TRBD1 (6 bases). Germline CDR1 is KGHSH and CDR2 is LQKENI. The CDR3 is made up of 13 amino acids. V lost 5 bases and J 7 bases, leaving 15 bases between the germline ends. This CDR3 reads CASSRTDMGEQYF. CDR3 nucleotides: TGTGCCAGCTCAAGGACAGACATGGGAGAGCAGTACTTC.

The chain combines TRBV4-3 with TRBJ2-1, with 11 bases that match TRBD2. J was trimmed by 4 bases and V by 4 bases; bases with no gene match: 9. This CDR3 region has 17 residues. Germline V gene sequence: CDR1 LGHNA, CDR2 YSLEER. This CDR3 is CASSLIRASGRYNEQFF. CDR3 nucleotides: TGCGCCAGCAGCCTCATACGGGCTAGCGGGAGGTACAATGAGCAGTTCTTC.

This clone appeared a few times. The chain employs TRBV7-9 and TRBJ1-5; D gene unclear. CDR1 is SEHNR, CDR2 FQNEAQ, per germline (reference sequence). The CDR3 consists of 14 residues. V shed 1 base and J shed 4 bases, with 8 bases lying between them. CDR3 loop: CASSLVGGNQPQHF. In DNA form, the CDR3 reads TGTGCCAGCAGCTTAGTAGGAGGGAATCAGCCCCAGCATTTT.

This clone was detected only a few times. J is TRBJ1-2 and V is TRBV5-1; possible D gene TRBD1, 6 bases. This CDR3 region has 15 residues. CDR1 SGHRS and CDR2 YFSETQ come from the germline V gene. Trimming took 4 bases from V and 4 from J, leaving 17 bases between them. The CDR3 here is CASSRGFGEFYGYTF. Here the CDR3 DNA reads TGCGCCAGCAGCAGGGGGTTTGGAGAGTTCTATGGCTACACCTTC.

This clone was counted once. The J gene is TRBJ1-1, the V gene TRBV27; D ambiguous. V lost 5 bases to trimming and J lost 5 bases, with 12 bases between them. Germline CDR1 MNHEY, CDR2 SMNVEV (reference sequence). The CDR3 is 13 residues long. CDR3 sequence (DNA): TGTGCCAGCAGTCGGCCGGGCGGGACTGAAGCTTTCTTT. The encoded protein is CASSRPGGTEAFF.

This clone was detected only a few times. This chain connects TRBV5-6 to TRBJ2-7, with TRBD1 identical over 7 bases. The CDR3 sequence is 14 residues long. Per the germline V gene, CDR1 is SGHDT and CDR2 is YYEEEE. J gave up 7 bases and V 5 bases, and 12 bases lay outside the gene matches. The DNA for the CDR3 is TGTGCCAGCAGGGTTCAAGACAGGGATCGGGAGCAGTACTTC. It yields the protein CASRVQDRDREQYF.

V gene TRBV19 combines with J gene TRBJ2-1; D unclear. Germline lookup yields CDR1 LNHDA and CDR2 SQIVND (reference sequence). The CDR3 length is 13 residues. The germline V and J ends were trimmed by 5 bases and 6 bases, with 11 bases remaining between them. The CDR3 DNA sequence: TGTGCCAGTAGTCGACACTCCAGCAATGAGCAGTTCTTC. This codes for CASSRHSSNEQFF.

This clone was seen a few times. The chain has TRBV6-6 and TRBJ1-1, with D perhaps matching TRBD1 (5 bases). Germline loops: CDR1 MNHNY, CDR2 SVGAGI (reference sequence). The CDR3 loop spans 14 amino acids. Trimming shortened V by 7 bases and J by 4 bases, and 16 bases separated the two germline ends. The CDR3 DNA reads as TGTGCCAGCACCACCAGGGCCTCGGGCACTGAAGCTTTCTTT. Amino acid sequence: CASTTRASGTEAFF.

This chain links TRBV28 with TRBJ2-5; D perhaps matches TRBD2 (6 bases). The CDR3 contains 16 residues. CDR1 is MDHEN, CDR2 SYDVKM, per germline. The V gene lost 2 bases and the J gene lost 1 base, with 14 bases spanning the gap. The CDR3 DNA is TGTGCCAGCAGTTTAAGTCGTCGGGAGATCCAAGAGACCCAGTACTTC. Residues: CASSLSRREIQETQYF.

V gene TRBV7-2 combines with J gene TRBJ2-1; TRBD2 matches at 8 bases. CDR3 length equals 17 residues. Germline lookup yields CDR1 SGHTA and CDR2 FQGNSA. Trimming took 1 base from V and 7 from J; bases not matched to a gene: 12. CDR3 sequence (DNA): TGTGCCAGCAGCTTAGTAAGGCTAGCGGGTACTGGGAATGAGCAGTTCTTC. As protein: CASSLVRLAGTGNEQFF.

The chain employs TRBV28 and TRBJ2-2; D gene uncertain. CDR1 and CDR2 from the germline V gene are MDHEN and SYDVKM. Trimming cost V 7 bases and J 7 bases, with 10 bases left between them. The CDR3 spans 12 residues. In nucleotides, the CDR3 is TGTGCCAGCACCTATCGAGTCGGGGAGCTGTTTTTT. As protein: CASTYRVGELFF.

This clone was detected only a few times. The chain joins TRBV18 to TRBJ2-5, with D unclear. The V end was cut by 4 bases, the J end by 4 bases, with 10 bases between. CDR1 is KGHSH and CDR2 is LQKENI in the germline V gene. The CDR3 has 13 residues. CDR3 region: CASSRGLGETQYF. The CDR3 nucleotides read TGTGCCAGCTCACGAGGTCTTGGAGAGACCCAGTACTTC.

The rearrangement uses TRBV4-3 and TRBJ2-6; possible D gene TRBD2, 5 bases. The V end was cut by 0 bases, the J end by 0 bases, with 9 bases between. The CDR3 covers 17 residues. Germline V gene data show CDR1 as LGHNA and CDR2 as YSLEER. CDR3: CASSQEERISGANVLTF. CDR3 nucleotide sequence: TGCGCCAGCAGCCAAGAAGAGCGGATCTCTGGGGCCAACGTCCTGACTTTC.

The chain combines TRBV30 with TRBJ1-2, with 7 bases matching TRBD1. J gave up 5 bases and V 0 bases, and 3 bases lay outside the gene matches. The germline CDR1 and CDR2 sequences are GTSNPN and SVGIG (reference sequence). The CDR3 contains 13 residues. CDR3 residues: CAWSVRGEYGYTF. In DNA, the CDR3 is TGTGCCTGGAGTGTCAGGGGGGAATATGGCTACACCTTC.

This chain uses TRBV7-9 with TRBJ1-4; D is unresolved. This CDR3 region has 15 residues. Trimming removed 5 bases from V and 0 bases from J, with 10 bases in between. The V gene's germline CDR1 is SEHNR and CDR2 FQNEAQ (reference sequence). The CDR3 sequence: CASSPRGATNEKLFF. As DNA, the CDR3 is TGTGCCAGCAGCCCACGGGGAGCAACTAATGAAAAACTGTTTTTT.

V usage is TRBV7-2 and J usage is TRBJ1-2; 8 bases fit TRBD1. V was pared by 5 bases and J by 5 bases, with 4 bases of the junction left unmatched. Per germline, CDR1 SGHTA and CDR2 FQGNSA. CDR3 length equals 13 residues. This CDR3 is CASSLDRAYGYTF. For the CDR3, the DNA is TGTGCCAGCAGCCTGGACAGGGCTTATGGCTACACCTTC.

The chain is built from TRBV4-1 and TRBJ2-3; 9 nucleotides match TRBD2. The V segment lost 3 bases and the J segment 5 bases; nucleotides outside the gene matches: 15. This CDR3 is 18 amino acids long. CDR1 is MGHRA and CDR2 is YSYEKL in the germline V gene. CDR3 nucleotide sequence: TGCGCCAGCAGCCACCCGGGAATCAGCGGGAGGCTTGGAGATACGCAGTATTTT. Translated: CASSHPGISGRLGDTQYF.

V is TRBV5-6 and J is TRBJ2-7; D perhaps matches TRBD2 (5 bases). Germline values: CDR1 SGHDT, CDR2 YYEEEE. V lost 0 bases, J lost 2 bases, and 15 bases lay in between. This CDR3 is built from 16 residues. The CDR3 DNA reads TGTGCCAGCAGCTTGGACTACTCGGGGATCCCCTACGAGCAGTACTTC. It encodes CASSLDYSGIPYEQYF.

The gene calls are TRBV15 and TRBJ2-2, with 7 nucleotides matching TRBD1. V lost 0 bases, J lost 1 base, and 8 bases stayed unmatched. The CDR3 runs to 18 residues. Germline V CDR1 and CDR2: LNHNV, YYDKDF (reference sequence). CDR3 nucleotides: TGTGCCACCAGCAGAGATGGTTGGGACAGCAGGAACACCGGGGAGCTGTTTTTT. Translating it yields CATSRDGWDSRNTGELFF.

The chain combines TRBV4-3 with TRBJ2-2, with TRBD2 matching over 13 bases. Unmatched junction bases numbered 1, after V lost 3 bases and J lost 6 bases. CDR3 size: 15 residues. The germline V gene encodes CDR1 LGHNA and CDR2 YSLEER. Here the CDR3 DNA reads TGCGCCAGCAGCCACGGACTAGCGGGAGCCGGGGAGCTGTTTTTT. Amino acid sequence: CASSHGLAGAGELFF.

This chain joins TRBV6-6 and TRBJ1-1; TRBD1 might be the D (6 bases). The V end lost 6 bases, the J end lost 7 bases, and 18 bases lay between the germline ends. In germline, CDR1 is MNHNY, CDR2 SVGAGI (reference sequence). This CDR3 spans 14 amino acids. In DNA, the CDR3 is TGTGCCAGCAGAGCAGCGAACAGGGATGGTGAAGCTTTCTTT. Protein sequence: CASRAANRDGEAFF.